The count of the clone carrying this TCR beta chain is one. This sample is part of a study of sequential checkpoint blockade in melanoma. Treatment: randomized to nivolumab then ipilimumab (arm A) or the reverse (arm B). V was cut by 6 bases and J by 1 base, with 12 bases left in between. The CDR3 contains 14 residues. CDR1 MDHEN and CDR2 SYDVKM come from the germline V gene. Assay used: immunoSEQ multiplex PCR; TCRdb lists only in-frame clones, some missing. The table records about 20,000 clones, 75% to 85% of them present only once. V usage is TRBV28 and J usage is TRBJ1-1, with D perhaps matching TRBD1 (5 bases). The source material was CD8+ T cells sorted from blood (inferred from file names), sampled from a patient given nivolumab and ipilimumab in sequence. The clonotype was recovered from a human donor with melanoma. Here the CDR3 DNA reads TGTGCCAGCAGCCAGCAAGGGGCGAACACTGAAGCTTTCTTT. Residues: CASSQQGANTEAFF. Full variable domain (remainder filled in from reference TRBV28 and TRBJ1-1): DVKVTQSSRYLVKRTGEKVFLECVQDMDHENMFWYRQDPGLGLRLIYFSYDVKMKEKGDIPEGYSVSREKKERFSLILESASTNQTSMYLCASSQQGANTEAFFGQGTRLTVV.